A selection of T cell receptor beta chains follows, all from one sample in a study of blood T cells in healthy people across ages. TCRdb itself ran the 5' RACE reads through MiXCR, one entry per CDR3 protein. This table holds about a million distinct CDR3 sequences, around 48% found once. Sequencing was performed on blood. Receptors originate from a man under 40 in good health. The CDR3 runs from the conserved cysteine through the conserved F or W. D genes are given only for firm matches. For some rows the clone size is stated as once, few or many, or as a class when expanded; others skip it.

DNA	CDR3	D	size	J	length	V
TGCGCCAGCAGCCCCCTGGCTGAAGTGTCCTACAATGAGCAGTTCTTC	CASSPLAEVSYNEQFF	-	-	TRBJ2-1	16	TRBV5-1
TGCAGTGCCGAAACCCCCAGGGACTACGAGCAGTACTTC	CSAETPRDYEQYF	-	-	TRBJ2-7	13	TRBV20-1
TGTGCCAGCAGTTTAATTACGAGGTCAGGGGGCACAGATACGCAGTATTTT	CASSLITRSGGTDTQYF	-	-	TRBJ2-3	17	TRBV28
TGTGCCAGCAGTTACATTTTGGGTTCTGATGAGCAGTTCTTC	CASSYILGSDEQFF	-	few	TRBJ2-1	14	TRBV6-6
TGTGCCAGCAGTGGGGGACGGAATAAGAACACTGAAGCTTTCTTT	CASSGGRNKNTEAFF	-	-	TRBJ1-1	15	TRBV27
TGTGCCACCAGCAGAGATCCACGTGCAGATACGCAGTATTTT	CATSRDPRADTQYF	-	few	TRBJ2-3	14	TRBV15
TGTGCCAGCAGCCCAGTAGCGGGGGGGCTTGATACGCAGTATTTT	CASSPVAGGLDTQYF	TRBD2	-	TRBJ2-3	15	TRBV7-2
TGCGCCAGCAGCCAAGATCCGGGGATGGATGAGCAGTTCTTC	CASSQDPGMDEQFF	-	-	TRBJ2-1	14	TRBV4-3
TGCAGTGCTAGATCTCTCGACGGATTACAAGAGACCCAGTACTTC	CSARSLDGLQETQYF	-	-	TRBJ2-5	15	TRBV20-1
TGCGCCAGCAGCTTGGTGGGCAGCCAGTACCAAGAGACCCAGTACTTC	CASSLVGSQYQETQYF	-	-	TRBJ2-5	16	TRBV5-1
TGTGCCAGCAGCCAGGGTACGAGATCCTACGAGCAGTACTTC	CASSQGTRSYEQYF	-	-	TRBJ2-7	14	TRBV5-6
TGTGCCAGCAGCTTGAGCGTAGCGGCCGGTGAGACCCAGTACTTC	CASSLSVAAGETQYF	-	-	TRBJ2-5	15	TRBV5-5
TGTGCCAGCAGCTTAGCGCTAAGTAAGTTGGCAACTGAAGCTTTCTTT	CASSLALSKLATEAFF	-	-	TRBJ1-1	16	TRBV7-2
TGTGCCAGCAGCTTAACGAGTCGGACAGTACCGTACTTC	CASSLTSRTVPYF	-	-	TRBJ2-7	13	TRBV7-3
TGTGCCAGCAGCCGACTGGTCCAGAGGGAGGAGACCCAGTACTTC	CASSRLVQREETQYF	-	-	TRBJ2-5	15	TRBV3-1
TGTGCCAGCAGTCCCAACTTGAGCCCAAACTATGGCTACACCTTC	CASSPNLSPNYGYTF	-	-	TRBJ1-2	15	TRBV27
TGTGCCATCAGTGGGGGCGAGTTCACCTACGAGCAGTTCTTC	CAISGGEFTYEQFF	-	-	TRBJ2-1	14	TRBV10-3
TGCGCCAGCAGCCAAGAGGGCGGGTTTGGGGAAAAACTGTTTTTT	CASSQEGGFGEKLFF	-	many	TRBJ1-4	15	TRBV4-3
TGTGCCAGCAGGACGGGGCAGGGTGGATACGAGCAGTACTTC	CASRTGQGGYEQYF	-	-	TRBJ2-7	14	TRBV6-6
TGTGCCAGCAGCCCTCCTACTAGCGGGGGCCCGACAGATACGCAGTATTTT	CASSPPTSGGPTDTQYF	TRBD2	few	TRBJ2-3	17	TRBV7-8
TGTGCCAGGACCGGGCAGTATAATTCACCCCTCCACTTT	CARTGQYNSPLHF	-	-	TRBJ1-6	13	TRBV27
TGTGCCAGCAGTTACTCGATCGGAGGCGGGGAGCAGTACTTC	CASSYSIGGGEQYF	-	few	TRBJ2-5	14	TRBV6-5
TGTGCCAGCAGCCCGCGTCCCGTGATGGGGGGTGAAAAACTGTTTTTT	CASSPRPVMGGEKLFF	-	-	TRBJ1-4	16	TRBV7-9
TGTGCCAGCAGTTTATCCGTGGGCGGGGGGCTCCTCCTCGAGCAGTACTTC	CASSLSVGGGLLLEQYF	TRBD2	few	TRBJ2-7	17	TRBV28
TGTGCCAGCAGCTTGGGGACTAGCCGGGGGGTGACCCAGTACTTC	CASSLGTSRGVTQYF	TRBD2	-	TRBJ2-5	15	TRBV5-4
TGCGCCAGCAGCCAAGCGACCCCAAGTTACGAGCAGTACTTC	CASSQATPSYEQYF	-	-	TRBJ2-7	14	TRBV5-1
TGTGCCAGCAGACGGCTACCCCTTTTGAAGGCCAACGTCCTGACTTTC	CASRRLPLLKANVLTF	-	-	TRBJ2-6	16	TRBV9
TGTGCCAGCAGTCCCGGGACGGAGAAAGAGACCCAGTACTTC	CASSPGTEKETQYF	-	few	TRBJ2-5	14	TRBV2
TGCAGTGCCCCCGGACTAGCGTTGTCAGATACGCAGTATTTT	CSAPGLALSDTQYF	TRBD2	-	TRBJ2-3	14	TRBV20-1
TGTGCCAGCGGCCTAGCGGGGCTGACAGATACGCAGTATTTT	CASGLAGLTDTQYF	TRBD2	few	TRBJ2-3	14	TRBV28
TGTGCCAGCAGTTCGTTTAAACGGGCCCAGGGGGACGAGCAGTACTTC	CASSSFKRAQGDEQYF	TRBD1	few	TRBJ2-7	16	TRBV12-3/TRBV12-4
TGTGCCAGCAGCTTAGATCATTGGGCGGGACAGGGATTTGCAGAGACCCAGTACTTC	CASSLDHWAGQGFAETQYF	TRBD1	few	TRBJ2-5	19	TRBV11-2
TGCGCCAGCAGCTTGGGAGTCGAGCTGCTTTCTGGGGCCAACGTCCTGACTTTC	CASSLGVELLSGANVLTF	-	few	TRBJ2-6	18	TRBV5-1
TGCGCCAGCAGCCAAGATAAGGTCGGCCCCGGCGCGCAGTACTTC	CASSQDKVGPGAQYF	-	-	TRBJ2-7	15	TRBV4-3
TGTGCCAGCAGCTTAGGGGAGGCTAACTATGGCTACACCTTC	CASSLGEANYGYTF	-	few	TRBJ1-2	14	TRBV7-9
TGCAGCGTTGAAATTTCCCGACAGGGAGGTACCTACGAGCAGTACTTC	CSVEISRQGGTYEQYF	-	-	TRBJ2-7	16	TRBV29-1
TGCGCCAGCAGCCAAGAACTGAGGGTCTACAATGAGCAGTTCTTC	CASSQELRVYNEQFF	-	-	TRBJ2-1	15	TRBV4-1
TGTGCCAGCAAGAAAGTAGATCAGCCCCAGCATTTT	CASKKVDQPQHF	-	-	TRBJ1-5	12	TRBV6-4
TGTGCCAGCAGTTTAGGGCCCCAAAACATTCAGTACTTC	CASSLGPQNIQYF	-	-	TRBJ2-4	13	TRBV28
TGCAGTGCTAGAGATTCGGGCCGACAGCTGAATGAAAAACTGTTTTTT	CSARDSGRQLNEKLFF	-	-	TRBJ1-4	16	TRBV20-1
TGTGCCAGCAGTTACTCGCAGGGGTACAATGAGCAGTTCTTC	CASSYSQGYNEQFF	-	few	TRBJ2-1	14	TRBV6-2/TRBV6-3
TGTGCCAGCAGTGAGGTACAGGGTTCGTCCTATAATTCACCCCTCCACTTT	CASSEVQGSSYNSPLHF	-	-	TRBJ1-6	17	TRBV25-1
TGCAGTGGGGAGGCGGGTCGCTACGAGCAGTACTTC	CSGEAGRYEQYF	-	-	TRBJ2-7	12	TRBV20-1